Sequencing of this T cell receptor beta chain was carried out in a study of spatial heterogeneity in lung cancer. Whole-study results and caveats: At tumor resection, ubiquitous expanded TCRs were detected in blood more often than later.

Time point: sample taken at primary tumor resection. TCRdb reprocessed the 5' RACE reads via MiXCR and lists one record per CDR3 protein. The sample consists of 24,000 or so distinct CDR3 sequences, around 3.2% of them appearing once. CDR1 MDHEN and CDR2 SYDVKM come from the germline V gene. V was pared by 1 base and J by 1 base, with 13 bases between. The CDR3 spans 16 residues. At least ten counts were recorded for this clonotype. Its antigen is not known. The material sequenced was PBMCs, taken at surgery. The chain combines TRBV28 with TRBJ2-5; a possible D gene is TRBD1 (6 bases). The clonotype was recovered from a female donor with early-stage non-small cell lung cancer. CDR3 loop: CASSLFQGTLQETQYF. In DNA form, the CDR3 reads TGTGCCAGCAGTTTATTCCAGGGGACCCTCCAAGAGACCCAGTACTTC.